This T cell receptor beta chain was found in a study of blood T cell repertoires in COVID-19. Study processing details: Estimation of nucleated cell counts relied on the amplification of reference gene primers. Measured with immunoSEQ multiplex PCR; TCRdb has only the in-frame clones, and not every one. The V and J calls and clone size were taken over from that table, and D and trimming were inferred from the DNA. Of 200,000 to 250,000 clones detected, roughly 80% appear once; the ten largest clones hold about 10%. The CDR3 extends over 15 amino acids. Trimming stripped 4 bases from V and 1 base from J, with 8 bases between. Germline values: CDR1 MNHEY, CDR2 SMNVEV (reference sequence).

This chain connects TRBV27 to TRBJ2-6; D is unresolved. The origin of this receptor is a woman of 80 years or more with acute or convalescent COVID-19. What was sequenced was peripheral blood. CDR3 DNA: TGTGCCAGCAGTTCGTATATGTCTGGGGCCAACGTCCTGACTTTC. Amino acid sequence: CASSSYMSGANVLTF.